The 21 T cell receptor beta chains below were found in one sample sequenced in a study of vaccination effects on CD4 cells after COVID-19. In the ViraFEST assay, antigen-specific CD4+ clonotypes were identified by expansion after peptide-pool stimulation. The authors isolated CD4+ T cells after around 9 days of culture. Having tested negative for nucleocapsid antibodies, the vaccine recipients showed no prior SARS-CoV-2 infection. Only in-frame clones appear in the TCRdb table, and some are missing; sequencing was by immunoSEQ multiplex PCR. This table holds around 63,000 clones, 75% found once. Antigen specificity for these receptors is unknown. This specimen consisted of CD4+ T cells from PBMCs cultured with HCoV-OC43 spike peptides, obtained before COVID-19 vaccination. Subset denoted: HCoV-OC43 spike overlapping peptide pool stimulation. These receptors all stem from a human donor who received a COVID-19 vaccine.

As DNA, the CDR3 is TGCAGTGCTAGTGGGGGCGCCGATGGCTACACCTTC. It specifies CSASGGADGYTF. This chain uses TRBV20-1 with TRBJ1-2; D perhaps matches TRBD1 (6 bases). The CDR3 spans 12 residues. From germline, CDR1 is DFQATT and CDR2 SNEGSKA (reference sequence). V dropped 3 bases and J dropped 6 bases, with 11 bases sitting between them.

In nucleotides, the CDR3 is TGTGCCACCCAGGGACAGGACCAAGAGACCCAGTACTTC. This translates into CATQGQDQETQYF. The chain couples TRBV10-3 to TRBJ2-5; 8 bases map to TRBD1. The CDR3 has 13 residues. J lost 0 bases, V lost 10 bases, and 4 bases had no gene match. Per the germline V gene, CDR1 is ENHRY and CDR2 is SYGVKD.

V gene TRBV28 combines with J gene TRBJ2-7; no clear D gene. V lost 6 bases and J lost 3, with 15 bases in between. The germline V gene has CDR1 MDHEN and CDR2 SYDVKM. The CDR3 length is 14 residues. The CDR3 DNA follows: TGTGCCAGCAGAAGGTCCGGCTCAAGCTACGAGCAGTACGTC. This encodes CASRRSGSSYEQYV.

This chain connects TRBV5-1 to TRBJ2-5; D call uncertain. V shed 2 bases and J shed 1 base, with 6 bases lying between them. This CDR3 region has 13 residues. The V gene's germline CDR1 is SGHRS and CDR2 YFSETQ. The CDR3 spells CASSFGVQETQYF. CDR3 in DNA: TGCGCCAGCAGCTTTGGTGTCCAAGAGACCCAGTACTTC.

This chain links TRBV19 with TRBJ1-2; TRBD1 aligns across 9 bases. Germline V lookup: CDR1 LNHDA, CDR2 SQIVND (reference sequence). Trimming took 5 bases from V and 4 from J; bases not matched to a gene: 8. The CDR3 contains 15 residues. CDR3 sequence: CASSDQTGGVYGYTF. DNA of the CDR3: TGTGCCAGTAGTGACCAGACAGGGGGGGTCTATGGCTACACCTTC.

This clone was counted only a few times. The rearrangement uses TRBV7-3 and TRBJ2-2, with TRBD2 matching 7 bases. V trimming: 4 bases; J trimming: 3 bases; junction bases outside the gene matches: 8. Germline V gives CDR1 SGHTA, CDR2 FQGTGA. The CDR3 runs to 16 residues. The CDR3 is CASSSAGRMDTGELFF. The CDR3 coding sequence is TGTGCCAGCAGCTCAGCGGGGAGAATGGACACCGGGGAGCTGTTTTTT.

The chain joins TRBV2 to TRBJ1-3, with 7 bases that match TRBD1. The CDR3 totals 13 residues. Germline assignment: CDR1 SNHLY and CDR2 FYNNEI. J lost 9 bases, V lost 7 bases, and 9 bases had no gene match. For the CDR3, the DNA is TGTGCCAGCACTCCCAGGGGGGAAGGCACCATATATTTT. This sequence encodes CASTPRGEGTIYF.

V usage is TRBV7-8 and J usage is TRBJ2-3; D perhaps matches TRBD1 (6 bases). V lost 7 bases and J 3 bases, leaving 11 bases between the germline ends. The germline V gene encodes CDR1 SGHVS and CDR2 FQNEAQ. The length of the CDR3 is 13 residues. The CDR3 DNA reads as TGTGCCAGCAACAGACAGGAGACAGATACGCAGTATTTT. This translates into CASNRQETDTQYF.

This clone has a single count. The chain links TRBV2 to TRBJ2-3; 8 nucleotides match TRBD2. The length of the CDR3 is 15 residues. Germline V gene data show CDR1 as SNHLY and CDR2 as FYNNEI. After removal of 3 bases from V and 5 bases from J, the junction contained 7 bases not matched to a gene. The CDR3: CASSDRAGGVDTQYF. CDR3 coding DNA: TGTGCCAGCAGTGATAGGGCGGGGGGTGTAGATACGCAGTATTTT.

This clone was detected only once. CDR3 nucleotides: TGTGCCAGCAGCTATGAGGTTCAGGGGGCTGCAGATACGCAGTATTTT. Encoded protein: CASSYEVQGAADTQYF. V and J are TRBV5-5 and TRBJ2-3, with 8 bases lining up with TRBD1. The CDR3 covers 16 residues. Per the germline V gene, CDR1 is SGHKS and CDR2 is YYEKEE (reference sequence). V trimming: 3 bases; J trimming: 4 bases; junction bases outside the gene matches: 10. The full variable domain, with the rest looked up from reference TRBV5-5 and TRBJ2-3, is DAGVTQSPTHLIKTRGQQVTLRCSPISGHKSVSWYQQVLGQGPQFIFQYYEKEERGRGNFPDRFSARQFPNYSSELNVNALLLGDSALYLCASSYEVQGAADTQYFGPGTRLTVL.

This chain connects TRBV11-3 to TRBJ2-7; D is unclear. The CDR3 totals 14 residues. The germline V and J ends were trimmed by 1 base and 3 bases, with 10 bases remaining between them. Germline V gene lookup returns CDR1 SGHNT and CDR2 YENEEA. This CDR3 is CASSLVGTFYEQYV. CDR3 nucleotides: TGTGCCAGCAGCTTAGTGGGCACCTTCTACGAGCAGTACGTC.

The rearrangement uses TRBV5-4 and TRBJ2-2, with 7 bases aligning to TRBD1. The CDR3 length is 16 residues. V lost 0 bases, J lost 1 base, and 3 bases stayed unmatched. The germline V gene encodes CDR1 SGHNT and CDR2 YYREEE (reference sequence). The CDR3 region has the DNA TGTGCCAGCAGCTTGGTTCCAGGGGGGAACACCGGGGAGCTGTTTTTT. This sequence encodes CASSLVPGGNTGELFF.

The CDR3 here is CASSDFMQPQHF. The CDR3 DNA is TGTGCCAGCAGTGATTTTATGCAGCCCCAGCATTTT. The chain uses TRBV6-1 and TRBJ1-5; D unclear. Trimming took 3 bases from V and 7 from J, leaving 7 bases between them. CDR3 length: 12 residues. Germline V gene lookup returns CDR1 MNHNS and CDR2 SASEGT.

The V gene is TRBV3-1 (or the pseudogene TRBV3-2), the J gene TRBJ2-3, with TRBD2 as a possible D gene (6 bases). The CDR3 length is 15 residues. CDR1 LGHDT and CDR2 YNNKEL come from the germline V gene (reference sequence). V was trimmed by 1 base and J by 2 bases, leaving 10 bases between them. CDR3: CASSQGGGDTDTQYF. CDR3 DNA: TGTGCCAGCAGCCAAGGGGGCGGGGACACAGATACGCAGTATTTT.

The chain carries TRBV2 and TRBJ1-1; unclear D gene. Germline CDR1 reads SNHLY; CDR2 reads FYNNEI. CDR3 size: 12 residues. V was trimmed by 7 bases and J by 2 bases, leaving 8 bases between them. The CDR3 is CASKFGNTEAFF. CDR3 sequence (DNA): TGTGCCAGCAAGTTTGGCAACACTGAAGCTTTCTTT.

The chain recombines TRBV3-1 (or the pseudogene TRBV3-2) with TRBJ1-2, with a possible D match to TRBD1 (6 bases). The germline V and J ends were trimmed by 1 base and 6 bases, with 21 bases remaining between them. The CDR3 is 17 amino acids. The germline gives CDR1 LGHDT, CDR2 YNNKEL (reference sequence). The CDR3 DNA reads as TGTGCCAGCAGCCAAGGAAGTTATGGACAGCGGTCGAATGGCTACACCTTC. It specifies CASSQGSYGQRSNGYTF.

The chain employs TRBV7-2 and TRBJ2-5; TRBD2 is a possible D gene (5 bases). The CDR3 contains 16 residues. Germline CDR1 is SGHTA and CDR2 is FQGNSA. With 4 bases removed from V and 1 base from J, the gap between germline ends came to 16 bases. The CDR3 here is CASSYGLARTQETQYF. The CDR3 DNA is TGTGCCAGCAGCTACGGGCTAGCAAGAACCCAAGAGACCCAGTACTTC.

The rearrangement uses TRBV27 and TRBJ1-2; TRBD1 agrees at 10 bases. Germline CDR1 reads MNHEY; CDR2 reads SMNVEV (reference sequence). V shed 5 bases and J 5 bases; nucleotides not matched to a gene: 14. The CDR3 extends over 17 amino acids. The chain's CDR3 is CASSPGQGRFRVYGYTF. The CDR3 DNA sequence: TGTGCCAGCAGTCCGGGACAGGGGCGATTCAGGGTTTATGGCTACACCTTC.

The chain is built from TRBV6-5 and TRBJ1-6, with 8 positions matching TRBD1. Germline CDR1 is MNHEY and CDR2 is SVGAGI. The CDR3 length is 14 residues. V trimming: 11 bases; J trimming: 1 base; junction bases outside the gene matches: 4. The CDR3 DNA reads as TGTGCCGCGGGGGACAGGTCCTATAATTCACCCCTCCACTTT. Protein product: CAAGDRSYNSPLHF.

The gene calls are TRBV6-1 and TRBJ2-7, with no clear D. Per germline, CDR1 MNHNS and CDR2 SASEGT. V gave up 2 bases and J gave up 3 bases, with 5 bases separating them. This CDR3 region has 12 residues. The CDR3 sequence: CASSEQVYEQYV. The CDR3, as DNA: TGTGCCAGCAGTGAACAGGTCTACGAGCAGTACGTC.

The J gene is TRBJ1-1, the V gene TRBV7-2; D is undetermined. The CDR3 spans 13 residues. Germline V gene data show CDR1 as SGHTA and CDR2 as FQGNSA. Trimming cost V 1 base and J 2 bases, with 5 bases left between them. The DNA of the CDR3 is TGTGCCAGCAGCTTAGTGATTAACACTGAAGCTTTCTTT. Translated, it gives CASSLVINTEAFF.